The 23 T cell receptor beta chains below come from one sample, sequenced in a study of blood T cells in healthy people across ages (dated by TCRdb to between 2015 and 2016). To prepare the library, 5' RACE was applied. These reads were obtained on an Illumina HiSeq 2500. A second PCR of about 6 to 12 cycles was performed with a sample-barcoded 5' primer and a J-beta primer mix. Using fastp at Q25 and MiXCR, TCRdb reprocessed the public reads and kept productive beta chains. A single entry per CDR3 protein holds the most common genes and DNA from its merged rows. This sample holds 1.5 million to 2 million distinct CDR3 sequences; less than 50% were observed only once. The top ten clones comprise around 2.1% of the sample. The specimen was blood. The source is a woman between 40 and 55 years old in good health.

J is TRBJ2-5 and V is TRBV7-9; D uncertain. Trimming took 3 bases from V and 11 from J, leaving 13 bases between them. Germline CDR1 reads SEHNR; CDR2 reads FQNEAQ (reference sequence). The CDR3 spans 12 residues. The DNA for the CDR3 is TGTGCCAGCAGCTTTACCCCTGGAAGACAGTACTTC. Amino acids: CASSFTPGRQYF.

This clonotype turned up a few times. This chain connects TRBV20-1 to TRBJ2-7, with a tentative D call TRBD1 (6 bases). The CDR3 is 16 residues long. The germline CDR1 and CDR2 sequences are DFQATT and SNEGSKA (reference sequence). V dropped 0 bases and J dropped 2 bases, with 17 bases sitting between them. The CDR3 here is CSARDTASGQTYEQYF. The CDR3 coding sequence is TGCAGTGCTAGAGATACCGCCTCCGGACAGACCTACGAGCAGTACTTC.

The chain is built from TRBV12-3 or TRBV12-4 and TRBJ2-2; D remains ambiguous. The CDR3 has 13 amino acids. Trimming removed 11 bases from V and 4 bases from J, with 14 bases in between. The CDR3 region has the DNA TGTGCCTGCACTATACAGATCACCGGGGAGCTGTTTTTT. This gives the protein CACTIQITGELFF.

The rearrangement uses TRBV7-2 and TRBJ1-4; TRBD1 aligns across 8 bases. V shed 6 bases, J shed 3 bases, and the junction held 3 bases outside the gene matches. There are 14 residues in the CDR3. Germline V gene data show CDR1 as SGHTA and CDR2 as FQGNSA. CDR3 bases: TGTGCCAGCAGGATCAGGGGGCCTAATGAAAAACTGTTTTTT. Its translation: CASRIRGPNEKLFF.

V and J are TRBV28 and TRBJ2-6, with TRBD1 identical over 8 bases. Germline assignment: CDR1 MDHEN and CDR2 SYDVKM. V trimming: 6 bases; J trimming: 0 bases; junction bases outside the gene matches: 7. This CDR3 spans 17 amino acids. CDR3 amino acids: CASRGTGGHSGANVLTF. The CDR3 bases are TGTGCCAGCAGGGGAACAGGGGGTCACTCTGGGGCCAACGTCCTGACTTTC.

The sample holds a few counts of this clonotype. This sequence joins TRBV5-1 and TRBJ1-1, with TRBD1 matching 7 bases. Trimming took 0 bases from V and 8 from J; bases not matched to a gene: 10. The CDR3 extends over 15 amino acids. Germline CDR1 reads SGHRS; CDR2 reads YFSETQ. CDR3 in amino acids: CASSLAAVGQAEAFF. CDR3 sequence (DNA): TGCGCCAGCAGCTTGGCGGCTGTCGGACAGGCGGAAGCTTTCTTT.

The chain carries TRBV20-1 and TRBJ2-3, with TRBD2 matching 12 bases. This CDR3 has 19 amino acids. Germline CDR1 reads DFQATT; CDR2 reads SNEGSKA (reference sequence). V shed 3 bases, J shed 5 bases, and the junction held 18 bases outside the gene matches. CDR3 amino acids: CSASSTAATSGGIRDTQYF. The CDR3 nucleotides are TGCAGTGCTAGTTCCACTGCCGCTACTAGCGGGGGGATCAGAGATACGCAGTATTTT.

This chain uses TRBV27 with TRBJ2-3; D is unresolved. This CDR3 has 13 residues. V gave up 2 bases and J gave up 5 bases, with 8 bases separating them. Germline CDR1 MNHEY, CDR2 SMNVEV (reference sequence). The CDR3 coding sequence is TGTGCCAGCAGTTTAAGTGAGGTAGATACGCAGTATTTT. Protein: CASSLSEVDTQYF.

This clonotype was observed a few times. The V call is TRBV29-1, the J call TRBJ2-4; 12 bases map to TRBD2. J lost 6 bases, V lost 6 bases, and 9 bases had no gene match. Germline V gives CDR1 SQVTM, CDR2 ANQGSEA. CDR3 length equals 15 residues. The CDR3 DNA is TGCAGCGTGCTACTCCTAGCGGGGGGGCCAAACATTCAGTACTTC. It yields the protein CSVLLLAGGPNIQYF.

This clonotype is a singleton in its sample. This chain joins TRBV20-1 and TRBJ2-5; a possible D gene is TRBD1 (6 bases). The closer fit of TRBJ2-7 to the DNA end suggests the J call may be wrong. This CDR3 has 16 amino acids. The germline V gene encodes CDR1 DFQATT and CDR2 SNEGSKA (reference sequence). Here the CDR3 DNA reads TGCAGTGCCCCCTTTTGGGGGCGCAATAGTGACTACGAGCAGTACTTC. It encodes CSAPFWGRNSDYEQYF.

In this sample, this clonotype turned up a few times. The rearrangement uses TRBV28 and TRBJ2-4; 10 bases are a match to TRBD1. The DNA end lines up better with TRBJ2-7; the J call may be wrong. This CDR3 region has 16 residues. The germline CDR1 and CDR2 sequences are MDHEN and SYDVKM. CDR3: CASSLFRQGARHEQYF. CDR3 sequence (DNA): TGTGCCAGCAGTTTATTTCGACAGGGGGCACGCCACGAGCAGTACTTC.

The genes are TRBV20-1 and TRBJ2-5; 12 nucleotides align to TRBD2. Germline assignment: CDR1 DFQATT and CDR2 SNEGSKA (reference sequence). V was pared by 1 base and J by 0 bases, with 3 bases of the junction left unmatched. This CDR3 contains 16 residues. The CDR3 loop reads CSARGLAGGYQETQYF. CDR3 bases: TGCAGTGCTAGAGGGCTAGCGGGGGGGTACCAAGAGACCCAGTACTTC.

The chain carries TRBV6-1 and TRBJ2-7, with 7 bases that match TRBD1. V was pared by 9 bases and J by 7 bases, with 6 bases of the junction left unmatched. Germline-derived CDR1 and CDR2 are MNHNS and SASEGT. CDR3 length: 11 residues. The CDR3 region is CASRQGVEQYF. CDR3 nucleotides: TGTGCCAGTCGACAGGGTGTAGAGCAGTACTTC.

This clonotype was detected only a few times. The chain carries TRBV7-6 and TRBJ2-3, with D possibly being TRBD2 (5 bases). Germline CDR1 is SGHVS and CDR2 is FNYEAQ. V lost 5 bases, J lost 1 base, and 13 bases lay in between. CDR3 length: 15 amino acids. CDR3 nucleotides: TGTGCCAGCAGCCATTACAATAGCGGCACAGATACGCAGTATTTT. This codes for CASSHYNSGTDTQYF.

The chain joins TRBV12-3 or TRBV12-4 to TRBJ2-4; tentatively, D is TRBD2 (5 bases). The CDR3 consists of 17 residues. The V end was cut by 3 bases, the J end by 1 base, with 16 bases between. The CDR3 sequence: CASSFGLGSLAKNIQYF. The CDR3 bases are TGTGCCAGCAGTTTTGGGCTGGGGAGCCTCGCCAAAAACATTCAGTACTTC.

This clonotype occurred a few times. The V call is TRBV5-1, the J call TRBJ1-2, with 7 bases matching TRBD1. There are 17 residues in the CDR3. Per germline, CDR1 SGHRS and CDR2 YFSETQ. J gave up 0 bases and V 4 bases, and 12 bases lay outside the gene matches. The CDR3 loop reads CASSRGQRQTSNYGYTF. CDR3 DNA: TGCGCCAGCAGCAGGGGACAGCGGCAGACTTCTAACTATGGCTACACCTTC.

The rearrangement uses TRBV4-3 and TRBJ1-4; D unclear. The germline CDR1 and CDR2 sequences are LGHNA and YSLEER. V was trimmed by 0 bases and J by 7 bases, leaving 9 bases between them. There are 14 residues in the CDR3. The CDR3 nucleotides are TGCGCCAGCAGCCAAGAATTGGACCTTGAAAAACTGTTTTTT. Translated, it gives CASSQELDLEKLFF.

The J gene is TRBJ2-3, the V gene TRBV9, with TRBD2 as a possible D gene (6 bases). The CDR3 extends over 17 amino acids. Trimming pared 0 bases from V and 0 bases from J, leaving 14 bases between. Germline CDR1 and CDR2: SGDLS and YYNGEE. The CDR3 loop reads CASSVARDWISTDTQYF. Written as DNA, the CDR3 is TGTGCCAGCAGCGTAGCTAGGGACTGGATAAGCACAGATACGCAGTATTTT. Full variable domain (missing parts from reference TRBV9 and TRBJ2-3): DSGVTQTPKHLITATGQRVTLRCSPRSGDLSVYWYQQSLDQGLQFLIQYYNGEERAKGNILERFSAQQFPDLHSELNLSSLELGDSALYFCASSVARDWISTDTQYFGPGTRLTVL.

The chain links TRBV7-2 to TRBJ1-1; D might be TRBD1 (5 bases). V lost 1 base and J 4 bases, leaving 16 bases between the germline ends. The V gene's germline CDR1 is SGHTA and CDR2 FQGNSA. This CDR3 region has 16 residues. The CDR3 here is CASSLGRQGGSTEAFF. CDR3 nucleotide sequence: TGTGCCAGCAGCTTAGGACGGCAGGGAGGTTCCACTGAAGCTTTCTTT.

CDR3 DNA: TGCAGCGTTGAAGGAAGCGGGGATCTGCGATACAATGAGCAGTACTTC. Translating it yields CSVEGSGDLRYNEQYF. The chain employs TRBV29-1 and TRBJ2-1; 7 nucleotides match TRBD2. The DNA end favors TRBJ2-7, so the J call may be wrong. The V gene's germline CDR1 is SQVTM and CDR2 ANQGSEA. This CDR3 has 16 amino acids.

This clonotype has more than one count but fewer than ten. The rearrangement uses TRBV6-2 or TRBV6-3 and TRBJ2-1; D remains unclear. There are 14 residues in the CDR3. The ends were cut back, 5 bases at V and 4 bases at J, with 12 bases in the middle. Germline lookup yields CDR1 MNHEY and CDR2 SVGEGT. Here the CDR3 reads CASSADKLYNEQFF. CDR3 in DNA: TGTGCCAGCAGTGCAGACAAGTTGTACAATGAGCAGTTCTTC.

The chain couples TRBV29-1 to TRBJ2-4; D gene ambiguous. The end of the DNA fits TRBJ2-7 better, so the J call may be wrong. From germline, CDR1 is SQVTM and CDR2 ANQGSEA. CDR3 size: 12 residues. The CDR3 reads CSVVGSTGEQYF. The CDR3 nucleotides read TGCAGCGTTGTGGGAAGTACGGGCGAGCAGTACTTC.

The chain has TRBV5-1 and TRBJ2-5, with 12 positions matching TRBD2. The CDR3 contains 18 residues. Germline CDR1 reads SGHRS; CDR2 reads YFSETQ. V lost 0 bases and J lost 3; bases outside the gene matches: 9. In DNA form, the CDR3 reads TGCGCCAGCAGCTTGGACATACTAGCGGGGGGTCGAAAAGAGACCCAGTACTTC. This encodes CASSLDILAGGRKETQYF.